This T cell receptor (beta chain) comes out of a study of blood T cell repertoires in COVID-19. Study in general: The United States, Italy and Spain provided the acute and convalescent COVID-19 samples. From T cells, B-cell-depleted T cells, or PBMCs came the material, which was cDNA or gDNA.

The CDR3 runs to 16 residues. Germline CDR1 and CDR2: SSHAT and FNYEAQ (reference sequence). In this sample, this clone turned up once. A junction boundary mismatches the germline segment, possibly from a read error. In the authors' workflow: Amplification with reference gene primers provided the estimates of nucleated cell counts. Clones were read by immunoSEQ multiplex PCR, and TCRdb kept only the in-frame ones, dropping some. V, J and clone size are those of that table, while D and trimming were read from the DNA. Altogether approximately 150,000 clones are present, over 75% being singletons, with the ten largest covering about 10%.

Specimen: peripheral blood. This receptor was identified in a man aged 60 to 75 with active or convalescent COVID-19. This chain joins TRBV7-7 and TRBJ2-5; 11 bases map to TRBD2. The CDR3 sequence: CASSLLAGGPEETQYF. The DNA of the CDR3 is TGTGCTAGCAGCCTGTTAGCGGGAGGGCCGGAGGAGACCCAGTACTTC.